This T cell receptor (beta chain) was recovered during a study of Graves' ophthalmopathy and Graves' hyperthyroidism. Study-wide results and limits: Most expanded clonotypes from thyroid (those above 0.001 frequency) were also found in blood.

Investigators amplified TCR beta CDR3 regions from RNA transcripts. The workflow started with a first-round RT-PCR run with HTBI primers and then moved on to a second-round multiplex PCR. TCRdb called the multiplex PCR reads again in MiXCR, with one record for every CDR3 protein. Of approximately 380,000 distinct CDR3 sequences in the sample, around 20% were seen once. This clonotype was detected ten times or more. Antigen unknown. Lactation, pregnancy, uncontrolled infections and other autoimmune diseases were all grounds for excluding patients. Material for sequencing was peripheral blood. The sequence was collected from a woman younger than 30 with stable Graves' hyperthyroidism.

The CDR3 sequence is CASSRLSSYEQYF. CDR3 coding DNA: TGTGCCAGCAGTCGTCTCAGCTCCTACGAGCAGTACTTC. The chain couples TRBV6-2 or TRBV6-3 to TRBJ2-7; D ambiguous. V lost 5 bases, J lost 0 bases, and 8 bases lay in between. Germline V gives CDR1 MNHEY, CDR2 SVGEGT. The CDR3 length is 13 residues.